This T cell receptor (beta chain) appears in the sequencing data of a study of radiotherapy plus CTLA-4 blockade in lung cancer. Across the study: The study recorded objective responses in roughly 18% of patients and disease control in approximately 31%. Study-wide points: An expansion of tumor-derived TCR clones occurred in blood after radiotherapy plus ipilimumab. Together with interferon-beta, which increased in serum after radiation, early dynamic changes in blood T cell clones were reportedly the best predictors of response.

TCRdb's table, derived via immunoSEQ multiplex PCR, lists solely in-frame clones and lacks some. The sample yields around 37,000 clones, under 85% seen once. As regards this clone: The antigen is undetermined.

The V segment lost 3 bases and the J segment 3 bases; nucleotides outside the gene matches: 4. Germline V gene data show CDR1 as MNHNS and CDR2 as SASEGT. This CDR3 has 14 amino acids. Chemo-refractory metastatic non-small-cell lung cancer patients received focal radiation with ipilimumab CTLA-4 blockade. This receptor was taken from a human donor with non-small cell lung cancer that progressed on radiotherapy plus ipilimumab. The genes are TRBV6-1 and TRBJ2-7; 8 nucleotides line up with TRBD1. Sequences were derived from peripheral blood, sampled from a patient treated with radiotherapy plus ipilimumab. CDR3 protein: CASSEGTGGYEQYF. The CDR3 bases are TGTGCCAGCAGTGAGGGCACAGGGGGCTACGAGCAGTACTTC.